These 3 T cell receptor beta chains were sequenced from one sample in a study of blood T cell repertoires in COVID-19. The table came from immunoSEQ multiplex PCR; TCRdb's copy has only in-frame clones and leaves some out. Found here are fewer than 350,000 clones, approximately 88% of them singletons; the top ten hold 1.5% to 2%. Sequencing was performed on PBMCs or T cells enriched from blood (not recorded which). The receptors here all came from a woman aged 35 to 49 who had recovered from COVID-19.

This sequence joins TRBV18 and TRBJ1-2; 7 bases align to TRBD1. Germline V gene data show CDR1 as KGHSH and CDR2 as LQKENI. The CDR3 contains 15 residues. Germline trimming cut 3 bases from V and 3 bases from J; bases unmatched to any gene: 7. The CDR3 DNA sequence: TGTGCCAGCTCACCCCGTACCGGGACAGACTATGGCTACACCTTC. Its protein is CASSPRTGTDYGYTF.

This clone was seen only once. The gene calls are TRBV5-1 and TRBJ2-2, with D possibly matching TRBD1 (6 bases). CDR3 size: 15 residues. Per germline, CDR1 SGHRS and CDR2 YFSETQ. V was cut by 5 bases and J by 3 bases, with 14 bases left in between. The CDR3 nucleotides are TGCGCCAGCAGTCAAGACAGGTCCTACACCGGGGAGCTGTTTTTT. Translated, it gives CASSQDRSYTGELFF.

CDR3 DNA: TGCAGTGCTAGTCTCCTGGCCTTGAACACTGAAGCTTTCTTT. It codes for CSASLLALNTEAFF. The chain employs TRBV20-1 and TRBJ1-1; D is ambiguous. The CDR3 totals 14 residues. Trimming left V 3 bases short and J 0 bases short, with 11 bases between. Per germline, CDR1 DFQATT and CDR2 SNEGSKA (reference sequence).